Below, 30 T cell receptor beta chains from the same sample are listed, as sequenced in a study of neoadjuvant anti-PD-1 for oral cavity cancer. The repertoire was sequenced with immunoSEQ multiplex PCR; TCRdb's copy has only in-frame clones and lacks some. The sample shows 70,000 to 95,000 clones, more than 80% of them seen only once. The specimen comprised PBMCs, sampled before nivolumab (anti-PD-1) treatment. These receptor sequences come from a person aged 35-79 years with oral cavity squamous cell carcinoma.

The V call is TRBV10-1, the J call TRBJ1-3; the D gene is possibly TRBD1 (6 bases). CDR1 and CDR2 from the germline V gene are WNHNN and SYGVQD (reference sequence). The CDR3 sequence is 16 residues long. Trimming removed 5 bases from V and 0 bases from J, with 14 bases in between. CDR3 loop: CASSNNTGISGNTIYF. CDR3 sequence (DNA): TGCGCCAGCAGTAATAATACAGGGATCTCTGGAAACACCATATATTTT.

This sequence joins TRBV7-8 and TRBJ1-2; D not resolved. Germline CDR1 is SGHVS and CDR2 is FQNEAQ. CDR3 length: 13 amino acids. Trimming took off 8 bases at V and 0 bases at J, with 10 bases between the two ends. For the CDR3, the DNA is TGTGCCAGCCGACCAAGAGCTAACTATGGCTACACCTTC. Translating gives CASRPRANYGYTF.

V usage is TRBV19 and J usage is TRBJ2-1; TRBD2 is a possible D gene (6 bases). Looked up from germline, CDR1 is LNHDA and CDR2 is SQIVND (reference sequence). V gave up 1 base and J gave up 6 bases, with 13 bases separating them. The CDR3 consists of 15 residues. In DNA form, the CDR3 reads TGTGCCAGTAGTATAGGGGGGACTGGGTCCAATGAGCAGTTCTTC. Its protein product is CASSIGGTGSNEQFF. The full variable domain, rest sourced from reference TRBV19 and TRBJ2-1, is DGGITQSPKYLFRKEGQNVTLSCEQNLNHDAMYWYRQDPGQGLRLIYYSQIVNDFQKGDIAEGYSVSREKKESFPLTVTSAQKNPTAFYLCASSIGGTGSNEQFFGPGTRLTVL.

The chain combines TRBV10-3 with TRBJ2-2, with D perhaps TRBD2 (6 bases). The CDR3 is 15 residues long. V was cut by 4 bases and J by 1 base, with 10 bases left in between. From germline, CDR1 is ENHRY and CDR2 SYGVKD. The CDR3 DNA sequence: TGTGCCATCAGTGGGGGACTTCTGAACACCGGGGAGCTGTTTTTT. Translated: CAISGGLLNTGELFF.

The chain couples TRBV7-6 to TRBJ2-5, with a weak D call TRBD2 (6 bases). The CDR3 has 15 residues. V was pared by 5 bases and J by 2 bases, with 15 bases between. Germline CDR1 and CDR2: SGHVS and FNYEAQ. CDR3 sequence: CASSPQAGPQETQYF. The CDR3 DNA sequence: TGTGCCAGCAGCCCCCAAGCGGGTCCACAAGAGACCCAGTACTTC.

The chain's CDR3 is CASSYLVGETQYF. The DNA of the CDR3 is TGTGCCAGCAGTTACCTGGTCGGGGAGACCCAGTACTTC. This chain links TRBV6-5 with TRBJ2-5; the D is unclear. The germline CDR1 and CDR2 sequences are MNHEY and SVGAGI. The CDR3 covers 13 residues. The V and J ends lost 2 bases and 5 bases respectively, with 9 bases between them.

J is TRBJ2-3 and V is TRBV5-1; D gene uncertain. Germline CDR1 reads SGHRS; CDR2 reads YFSETQ. V was pared by 0 bases and J by 0 bases, with 5 bases between. This CDR3 has 14 residues. CDR3: CASSLVDSTDTQYF. The CDR3 DNA reads TGCGCCAGCAGCTTGGTGGATAGCACAGATACGCAGTATTTT.

This chain joins TRBV19 and TRBJ1-5; the D gene is possibly TRBD1 (5 bases). Trimming took 9 bases from V and 7 from J, leaving 19 bases between them. The CDR3 contains 14 residues. CDR1 LNHDA and CDR2 SQIVND come from the germline V gene (reference sequence). CDR3 sequence reads: CASNRDVILQPQHF. The CDR3, as DNA: TGTGCCAGCAACCGGGACGTGATCTTGCAGCCCCAGCATTTT.

The count of this clone is one. This chain uses TRBV6-6 with TRBJ1-5, with D unresolved. There are 14 residues in the CDR3. Looked up from germline, CDR1 is MNHNY and CDR2 is SVGAGI (reference sequence). The V and J ends lost 0 bases and 1 base respectively, with 4 bases between them. In DNA form, the CDR3 reads TGTGCCAGCAGTTACTCGCCCAGCAATCAGCCCCAGCATTTT. Its protein is CASSYSPSNQPQHF.

The CDR3 sequence: CAISELGGGVYNEQFF. CDR3 in DNA: TGTGCCATCAGTGAGTTAGGGGGCGGGGTTTACAATGAGCAGTTCTTC. The rearrangement links TRBV10-3 to TRBJ2-1; the D gene is possibly TRBD1 (7 bases). V was clipped by 1 base and J by 4 bases, with 14 bases between them. Looked up from germline, CDR1 is ENHRY and CDR2 is SYGVKD. The CDR3 extends over 16 amino acids.

The rearrangement links TRBV5-1 to TRBJ2-7; 7 bases line up with TRBD1. The V and J ends lost 4 bases and 2 bases, in that order; junction bases with no gene match: 9. CDR1 is SGHRS, CDR2 YFSETQ, per germline. The CDR3 extends over 15 amino acids. The CDR3 sequence: CASSRPGTDTYEQYF. The CDR3 bases are TGCGCCAGCAGCAGGCCCGGGACAGATACCTACGAGCAGTACTTC.

The chain combines TRBV6-1 with TRBJ2-1, with TRBD2 as a possible D gene (6 bases). The V gene lost 2 bases and the J gene lost 10 bases, with 15 bases spanning the gap. The V gene's germline CDR1 is MNHNS and CDR2 SASEGT. The length of the CDR3 is 14 residues. CDR3 sequence reads: CASSEKASVTEQFF. In DNA, the CDR3 is TGTGCCAGCAGTGAAAAGGCTAGCGTCACGGAGCAGTTCTTC.

This clone was found a few times. For the CDR3, the DNA is TGTGCCAGCAGCCAAGCTGGAGGGACCACTGAAGCTTTCTTT. The encoded protein is CASSQAGGTTEAFF. The genes are TRBV4-2 and TRBJ1-1; tentative D call: TRBD1 (5 bases). The CDR3 runs to 14 residues. The V end was cut by 1 base, the J end by 4 bases, with 10 bases between. The V gene's germline CDR1 is LGHNA and CDR2 YNFKEQ.

This clone was seen a handful of times. The chain couples TRBV10-3 to TRBJ2-3, with TRBD2 matching over 11 bases. CDR1 ENHRY and CDR2 SYGVKD come from the germline V gene. The ends lost 3 bases at V and 3 bases at J; junction bases unmatched: 5. This CDR3 is 16 amino acids long. In nucleotides, the CDR3 is TGTGCCATCAGTGACATAGCGGGAGGGGGTACAGATACGCAGTATTTT. It specifies CAISDIAGGGTDTQYF.

The chain combines TRBV2 with TRBJ2-7; 15 bases line up with TRBD2. This CDR3 is 16 amino acids long. V shed 1 base and J 6 bases; nucleotides not matched to a gene: 4. The germline gives CDR1 SNHLY, CDR2 FYNNEI. The chain's CDR3 is CASSEDPGLAGGEQYF. The CDR3 DNA follows: TGTGCCAGCAGTGAAGACCCGGGACTAGCGGGAGGCGAGCAGTACTTC.

The rearrangement joins TRBV10-1 to TRBJ2-2; 9 bases map to TRBD2. With V trimmed by 4 bases and J by 7 bases, 4 bases remained unmatched. This CDR3 region has 14 residues. CDR1 and CDR2 from the germline V gene are WNHNN and SYGVQD (reference sequence). CDR3 coding DNA: TGCGCCAGCAGTGGGGCTAGCGGGATCGGGGAGCTGTTTTTT. Translation: CASSGASGIGELFF.

The genes are TRBV27 and TRBJ2-1; the D is unclear. The CDR3 extends over 15 amino acids. Germline values: CDR1 MNHEY, CDR2 SMNVEV (reference sequence). The V gene lost 2 bases and the J gene lost 4 bases, with 12 bases spanning the gap. CDR3 residues: CASSLTPDVYNEQFF. In DNA form, the CDR3 reads TGTGCCAGCAGTTTAACTCCGGACGTATACAATGAGCAGTTCTTC.

This sequence joins TRBV11-2 and TRBJ1-2; D uncertain. V was shortened by 3 bases and J by 4 bases, with 9 bases between the two germline ends. CDR3 size: 13 residues. CDR1 SGHAT and CDR2 FQNNGV come from the germline V gene. The CDR3 loop is CASSFQTGYGYTF. In nucleotides, the CDR3 is TGTGCCAGCAGCTTCCAAACGGGCTATGGCTACACCTTC.

This clone was counted only a few times. V usage is TRBV27 and J usage is TRBJ2-1, with D unresolved. CDR1 and CDR2 from the germline V gene are MNHEY and SMNVEV (reference sequence). There are 15 residues in the CDR3. Trimming shortened V by 3 bases and J by 6 bases, and 15 bases separated the two germline ends. CDR3 amino acids: CASSFGPQSGNEQFF. CDR3 nucleotides: TGTGCCAGCAGTTTTGGCCCTCAGTCGGGCAATGAGCAGTTCTTC.

The chain is built from TRBV6-5 and TRBJ2-3; D gene ambiguous. Germline values: CDR1 MNHEY, CDR2 SVGAGI. V was pared by 5 bases and J by 0 bases, with 12 bases between. This CDR3 region has 15 residues. CDR3 in amino acids: CASSGRAFSTDTQYF. The CDR3 DNA follows: TGTGCCAGCAGTGGCCGCGCCTTTAGCACAGATACGCAGTATTTT.

The chain employs TRBV19 and TRBJ1-1; 10 nucleotides align to TRBD1. The J segment lost 0 bases and the V segment lost 4 bases, leaving 8 bases of the junction unmatched. Germline CDR1 LNHDA, CDR2 SQIVND (reference sequence). CDR3 length: 17 amino acids. Here the CDR3 DNA reads TGTGCCAGTAGTACCGGGACAGGGGATGCCATGAACACTGAAGCTTTCTTT. Translated: CASSTGTGDAMNTEAFF.

V and J are TRBV27 and TRBJ2-7; 7 bases align to TRBD2. Germline trimming cut 1 base from V and 0 bases from J; bases unmatched to any gene: 6. The germline CDR1 and CDR2 sequences are MNHEY and SMNVEV (reference sequence). This CDR3 spans 16 amino acids. The CDR3 bases are TGTGCCAGCAGTTTATATTCTAGCGGAAGCTCCTACGAGCAGTACTTC. Translated: CASSLYSSGSSYEQYF.

The chain combines TRBV7-9 with TRBJ1-4; D gene unclear. Germline CDR1 is SEHNR and CDR2 is FQNEAQ (reference sequence). Trimming took 2 bases from V and 2 from J, leaving 12 bases between them. This CDR3 contains 16 residues. The CDR3 nucleotides read TGTGCCAGCAGCTTAAGGACGGTGGGCACTAATGAAAAACTGTTTTTT. It specifies CASSLRTVGTNEKLFF.

This clone appeared once. The J gene is TRBJ1-3, the V gene TRBV30, with D unresolved. V lost 2 bases to trimming and J lost 0 bases, with 2 bases between them. This CDR3 contains 12 residues. The germline V gene has CDR1 GTSNPN and CDR2 SVGIG (reference sequence). This CDR3 is CAWSSSGNTIYF. DNA of the CDR3: TGTGCCTGGAGTAGCTCTGGAAACACCATATATTTT.

This rearrangement joins TRBV10-2 to TRBJ2-7; D is ambiguous. The CDR3 loop spans 11 amino acids. Between the trimmed V and J ends, which lost 8 bases and 4 bases, there was a span of 9 bases. The germline V gene encodes CDR1 WSHSY and CDR2 SAAADI. The CDR3 sequence is CASSSGYEQYF. DNA of the CDR3: TGCGCCAGCTCCTCCGGGTACGAGCAGTACTTC.

This clone was recorded only once. This rearrangement joins TRBV11-2 to TRBJ2-5, with 8 bases fitting TRBD1. V shed 5 bases and J 4 bases; nucleotides not matched to a gene: 3. Germline CDR1 SGHAT, CDR2 FQNNGV. This CDR3 region has 13 residues. CDR3 sequence: CASSEQGGETQYF. Written as DNA, the CDR3 is TGTGCCAGCAGCGAACAGGGGGGAGAGACCCAGTACTTC.

This clone has a handful of counts. This chain connects TRBV19 to TRBJ1-5; D is ambiguous. Germline V gene lookup returns CDR1 LNHDA and CDR2 SQIVND (reference sequence). The CDR3 is 15 residues long. V was clipped by 7 bases and J by 2 bases, with 15 bases between them. CDR3 region: CASTSSQPGNQPQHF. The CDR3, as DNA: TGTGCCAGTACTTCTAGTCAGCCGGGCAATCAGCCCCAGCATTTT.

J is TRBJ2-7 and V is TRBV28; D remains unclear. Germline V gene sequence: CDR1 MDHEN, CDR2 SYDVKM. CDR3 length equals 15 residues. Trimming pared 4 bases from V and 0 bases from J, leaving 13 bases between. The CDR3 is CASSSPGGASYEQYF. The CDR3 nucleotides are TGTGCCAGCAGTTCCCCCGGCGGAGCCTCCTACGAGCAGTACTTC.

V usage is TRBV11-3 and J usage is TRBJ1-2, with D unclear. Germline CDR1 reads SGHNT; CDR2 reads YENEEA. This CDR3 spans 13 amino acids. Trimming removed 3 bases at V and 4 bases at J, with 9 bases between. The CDR3 coding sequence is TGTGCCAGCAGCTTTAGCGGTGGCTATGGCTACACCTTC. Translated, it gives CASSFSGGYGYTF.

This chain links TRBV7-6 with TRBJ2-1; TRBD2 agrees at 14 bases. V shed 5 bases and J 4 bases; nucleotides not matched to a gene: 7. There are 17 residues in the CDR3. Germline V gene data show CDR1 as SGHVS and CDR2 as FNYEAQ. The CDR3, as DNA: TGTGCCAGCAGCCCAGCCGGGACTAGCGGGAGTTACAATGAGCAGTTCTTC. Translation: CASSPAGTSGSYNEQFF.